A single sample gave rise to the 31 T cell receptor beta chains below, sequenced in a study of T cell responses to AZD1222 COVID-19 vaccine. Generated by immunoSEQ multiplex PCR, the TCRdb table keeps only in-frame clones and is missing some. Of about 70,000 clones in the sample, 87% were seen once. The sample here was peripheral blood, taken 28 days after the second AZD1222 dose. These receptors were obtained from an adult who received the AZD1222 COVID-19 vaccine.

This chain connects TRBV9 to TRBJ2-2; 9 bases align to TRBD1. Looked up from germline, CDR1 is SGDLS and CDR2 is YYNGEE. The trim removed 0 bases at V and 8 bases at J, leaving 5 bases unmatched. This CDR3 is built from 15 residues. The CDR3 spells CASSVVGTGNGELFF. In nucleotides, the CDR3 is TGTGCCAGCAGCGTAGTAGGGACAGGGAATGGGGAGCTGTTTTTT.

The chain combines TRBV27 with TRBJ1-1, with D uncertain. Germline V gene sequence: CDR1 MNHEY, CDR2 SMNVEV (reference sequence). The CDR3 is 14 amino acids. The V end lost 3 bases, the J end lost 11 bases, and 19 bases lay between the germline ends. CDR3 bases: TGTGCCAGCAGTTTGTCTACGAGTGTGCAACGGGCTTTCTTT. This encodes CASSLSTSVQRAFF.

The V call is TRBV3-1 (or the pseudogene TRBV3-2), the J call TRBJ2-7; D gene ambiguous. This CDR3 region has 15 residues. CDR1 and CDR2 from the germline V gene are LGHDT and YNNKEL (reference sequence). V dropped 4 bases and J dropped 1 base, with 14 bases sitting between them. The CDR3 region has the DNA TGTGCCAGCAGCCCGACTGCAGATCGTTCCTACGAGCAGTACTTC. It is translated as CASSPTADRSYEQYF.

The gene calls are TRBV2 and TRBJ2-5; D uncertain. The CDR3 contains 12 residues. Per the germline V gene, CDR1 is SNHLY and CDR2 is FYNNEI. The V gene lost 8 bases and the J gene lost 9 bases, with 16 bases spanning the gap. CDR3 bases: TGTGCCAGCTTAAAAGGGAATCTCCCCCAGTACTTC. This encodes CASLKGNLPQYF.

This chain joins TRBV6-2 or TRBV6-3 and TRBJ2-1; unclear D gene. The CDR3 length is 15 residues. V was trimmed by 3 bases and J by 1 base, leaving 10 bases between them. Germline values: CDR1 MNHEY, CDR2 SVGEGT. CDR3 bases: TGTGCCAGCAGTTATTATAGACGGTCCTACAATGAGCAGTTCTTC. This codes for CASSYYRRSYNEQFF.

The chain has TRBV5-5 and TRBJ2-7, with D perhaps TRBD2 (6 bases). The CDR3 has 15 residues. CDR1 is SGHKS and CDR2 is YYEKEE in the germline V gene (reference sequence). V lost 3 bases, J lost 3 bases, and 16 bases lay in between. For the CDR3, the DNA is TGTGCCAGCAGCTGGGGGACTTCACGCTTCTACGAGCAGTACTTC. Amino acid sequence: CASSWGTSRFYEQYF. The whole variable domain, remainder taken from reference TRBV5-5 and TRBJ2-7, is DAGVTQSPTHLIKTRGQQVTLRCSPISGHKSVSWYQQVLGQGPQFIFQYYEKEERGRGNFPDRFSARQFPNYSSELNVNALLLGDSALYLCASSWGTSRFYEQYFGPGTRLTVT.

The chain has TRBV4-3 and TRBJ2-7, with TRBD1 as a possible D gene (5 bases). V gave up 1 base and J gave up 7 bases, with 14 bases separating them. The CDR3 sequence is 14 residues long. Germline V CDR1 and CDR2: LGHNA, YSLEER. The CDR3 protein is CASSQVSDSQEQYF. The CDR3 bases are TGCGCCAGCAGCCAAGTTAGTGACAGTCAAGAGCAGTACTTC.

The chain couples TRBV5-1 to TRBJ2-6; D perhaps matches TRBD2 (7 bases). The CDR3 has 18 amino acids. Germline V gene data show CDR1 as SGHRS and CDR2 as YFSETQ. Trimming took off 6 bases at V and 2 bases at J, with 21 bases between the two ends. CDR3 sequence: CASTSRGGAGAGANVLTF. The CDR3 coding sequence is TGCGCCAGCACCTCAAGAGGGGGGGCTGGGGCTGGGGCCAACGTCCTGACTTTC.

This clone occurred once. J is TRBJ1-5 and V is TRBV7-2; D ambiguous. The CDR3 consists of 15 residues. The germline CDR1 and CDR2 sequences are SGHTA and FQGNSA. V dropped 1 base and J dropped 8 bases, with 15 bases sitting between them. This CDR3 is CASSLGLLNGEPQHF. DNA of the CDR3: TGTGCCAGCAGCTTAGGGCTATTGAATGGGGAGCCCCAGCATTTT. The full variable domain, completed using reference TRBV7-2 and TRBJ1-5, is GAGVSQSPSNKVTEKGKDVELRCDPISGHTALYWYRQSLGQGLEFLIYFQGNSAPDKSGLPSDRFSAERTGGSVSTLTIQRTQQEDSAVYLCASSLGLLNGEPQHFGDGTRLSIL.

The rearrangement joins TRBV7-9 to TRBJ1-4; D possibly corresponds to TRBD1 (6 bases). The germline V and J ends were trimmed by 4 bases and 0 bases, with 15 bases remaining between them. CDR3 length equals 17 residues. CDR1 SEHNR and CDR2 FQNEAQ come from the germline V gene (reference sequence). CDR3 bases: TGTGCCAGCAGCTCCAGAGACAGGCTTGCAACTAATGAAAAACTGTTTTTT. Translating it yields CASSSRDRLATNEKLFF.

This chain connects TRBV5-1 to TRBJ1-1; no firm D call. V dropped 4 bases and J dropped 9 bases, with 16 bases sitting between them. Germline loops: CDR1 SGHRS, CDR2 YFSETQ. This CDR3 has 13 amino acids. The CDR3 is CASSAEGEAQAFF. CDR3 coding DNA: TGCGCCAGCAGCGCGGAGGGCGAAGCCCAAGCTTTCTTT.

V is TRBV12-5 and J is TRBJ1-3, with no clear D. V was trimmed by 2 bases and J by 2 bases, leaving 10 bases between them. Germline V CDR1 and CDR2: LGHNT, FRNRAP. CDR3 length: 15 amino acids. CDR3 protein: CASGLSGGAGNTIYF. Written as DNA, the CDR3 is TGTGCTAGTGGTTTGTCCGGAGGAGCTGGAAACACCATATATTTT.

This chain joins TRBV27 and TRBJ1-1, with TRBD1 as a possible D gene (6 bases). The V gene's germline CDR1 is MNHEY and CDR2 SMNVEV (reference sequence). This CDR3 is built from 13 residues. Trimming took 11 bases from V and 3 from J, leaving 16 bases between them. As DNA, the CDR3 is TGTGCCGCGGGCGGGGGCAGGGACACTGAAGCTTTCTTT. This codes for CAAGGGRDTEAFF.

The table lists this clone with a count of one. The CDR3 sequence: CASSNPRGNTEAFF. The CDR3 coding sequence is TGTGCCAGTAGTAACCCAAGGGGGAACACTGAAGCTTTCTTT. This chain uses TRBV19 with TRBJ1-1, with D possibly matching TRBD1 (5 bases). The V and J ends lost 4 bases and 1 base respectively, with 10 bases between them. The CDR3 sequence is 14 residues long. CDR1 is LNHDA, CDR2 SQIVND, per germline (reference sequence). Supplemented by reference TRBV19 and TRBJ1-1, the full variable domain reads DGGITQSPKYLFRKEGQNVTLSCEQNLNHDAMYWYRQDPGQGLRLIYYSQIVNDFQKGDIAEGYSVSREKKESFPLTVTSAQKNPTAFYLCASSNPRGNTEAFFGQGTRLTVV.

In DNA form, the CDR3 reads TGCGCCAGCAGTTTCGCCCTTAGAGGCCCGGCTGGCGATGAGCAGTTCTTC. Its translation: CASSFALRGPAGDEQFF. The chain recombines TRBV5-1 with TRBJ2-1; D is unresolved. The CDR3 length is 17 residues. Trimming removed 5 bases at V and 8 bases at J, with 26 bases between. Germline lookup yields CDR1 SGHRS and CDR2 YFSETQ.

This chain joins TRBV10-3 and TRBJ2-7; possibly TRBD1 for D (5 bases). Trimming left V 11 bases short and J 4 bases short, with 18 bases between. Germline V gene data show CDR1 as ENHRY and CDR2 as SYGVKD. This CDR3 comprises 13 residues. CDR3 loop: CASLQGRQYEQYF. The CDR3 DNA follows: TGTGCCTCCTTGCAGGGAAGACAGTACGAGCAGTACTTC.

The rearrangement uses TRBV15 and TRBJ2-7; no clear D. V lost 5 bases and J lost 4, with 0 bases in between. The germline V gene has CDR1 LNHNV and CDR2 YYDKDF (reference sequence). The CDR3 consists of 9 residues. CDR3 in amino acids: CATSYEQYF. The DNA for the CDR3 is TGTGCCACCAGCTACGAGCAGTACTTC.

This rearrangement joins TRBV5-6 to TRBJ2-5; 7 bases agree with TRBD1. Trimming removed 4 bases from V and 0 bases from J; junction bases left unmatched: 9. The germline gives CDR1 SGHDT, CDR2 YYEEEE. CDR3 length: 16 amino acids. The CDR3 loop is CASSVKQGSDQETQYF. CDR3 bases: TGTGCCAGCAGCGTCAAACAGGGGTCCGACCAAGAGACCCAGTACTTC.

This chain connects TRBV18 to TRBJ1-1; D call uncertain. V shed 6 bases and J shed 0 bases, with 8 bases lying between them. The length of the CDR3 is 13 residues. CDR1 KGHSH and CDR2 LQKENI come from the germline V gene. CDR3 residues: CASSDGLNTEAFF. For the CDR3, the DNA is TGTGCCAGCTCGGACGGATTGAACACTGAAGCTTTCTTT.

The chain couples TRBV5-4 to TRBJ1-1; tentatively, D is TRBD1 (5 bases). Germline lookup yields CDR1 SGHNT and CDR2 YYREEE (reference sequence). The CDR3 totals 14 residues. With 0 bases removed from V and 4 bases from J, the gap between germline ends came to 10 bases. The CDR3 region is CASSLGLGATEAFF. CDR3 in DNA: TGTGCCAGCAGCTTGGGTCTAGGGGCCACTGAAGCTTTCTTT.

V gene TRBV10-3 combines with J gene TRBJ2-7; TRBD1 or TRBD2 may be the D gene (5 bases each). Trimming pared 6 bases from V and 3 bases from J, leaving 15 bases between. CDR1 ENHRY and CDR2 SYGVKD come from the germline V gene. CDR3 length: 14 residues. CDR3 in DNA: TGTGCCATCAGGGGGGACGTTGCTGTCTACGAGCAGTACTTC. Protein sequence: CAIRGDVAVYEQYF.

V is TRBV6-6 and J is TRBJ1-1; no clear D. Germline V gives CDR1 MNHNY, CDR2 SVGAGI (reference sequence). V lost 6 bases, J lost 3 bases, and 8 bases lay in between. This CDR3 is 12 amino acids long. The CDR3 DNA follows: TGTGCCAGCAGCGCTTCGCACACTGAAGCTTTCTTT. Translating gives CASSASHTEAFF.

The gene calls are TRBV6-5 and TRBJ1-1, with D tentatively TRBD1 (5 bases). The CDR3 consists of 14 residues. Germline values: CDR1 MNHEY, CDR2 SVGAGI. Trimming left V 5 bases short and J 1 base short, with 11 bases between. The CDR3 DNA reads TGTGCCAGCAGTCGGGACGGGACGAACACTGAAGCTTTCTTT. Its translation is CASSRDGTNTEAFF.

The chain uses TRBV4-2 and TRBJ2-1, with D possibly being TRBD2 (5 bases). The CDR3 is 14 residues long. V was trimmed by 4 bases and J by 9 bases, leaving 16 bases between them. CDR1 and CDR2 (germline): LGHNA, YNFKEQ. CDR3 in DNA: TGTGCCAGCAGCCCTCCAGTAGCGTGGGCTGAGCAGTTCTTC. This sequence encodes CASSPPVAWAEQFF.

The chain has TRBV18 and TRBJ1-4, with TRBD1 matching 8 bases. This CDR3 contains 16 residues. V gave up 5 bases and J gave up 2 bases; unmatched junction bases: 7. Germline CDR1 reads KGHSH; CDR2 reads LQKENI. CDR3 bases: TGTGCCAGCTCAACAACTAGGACAGGGACTAATGAAAAACTGTTTTTT. Translating it yields CASSTTRTGTNEKLFF.

This chain connects TRBV29-1 to TRBJ1-2; D gene uncertain. The V end lost 5 bases, the J end lost 8 bases, and 12 bases lay between the germline ends. Germline CDR1 reads SQVTM; CDR2 reads ANQGSEA. The CDR3 length is 11 residues. This chain's CDR3 is CSVMSGSGYTF. In DNA form, the CDR3 reads TGCAGCGTTATGTCGGGGTCGGGCTACACCTTC.

The V call is TRBV18, the J call TRBJ1-1, with TRBD1 as a possible D gene (5 bases). Between the trimmed V and J ends, which lost 3 bases and 2 bases, there was a span of 10 bases. The CDR3 length is 14 residues. The V gene's germline CDR1 is KGHSH and CDR2 LQKENI. CDR3 in amino acids: CASSPTRANTEAFF. The CDR3 DNA reads as TGTGCCAGCTCACCTACCAGGGCTAACACTGAAGCTTTCTTT.

The chain links TRBV6-5 to TRBJ2-3, with D possibly TRBD2 on 7 matching bases. The CDR3 length is 15 residues. Per germline, CDR1 MNHEY and CDR2 SVGAGI. Trimming took off 7 bases at V and 2 bases at J, with 16 bases between the two ends. CDR3: CASTEGGGFTDTQYF. The DNA of the CDR3 is TGTGCCAGCACCGAGGGGGGAGGGTTCACAGATACGCAGTATTTT.

This chain joins TRBV11-2 and TRBJ2-2, with 9 positions matching TRBD1. This CDR3 spans 15 amino acids. The V segment lost 5 bases and the J segment 3 bases; nucleotides outside the gene matches: 4. Germline V gives CDR1 SGHAT, CDR2 FQNNGV. The CDR3, as DNA: TGTGCCAGCAGCCCGGACAGGGGCTACACCGGGGAGCTGTTTTTT. It specifies CASSPDRGYTGELFF. The variable domain in full, with the rest retrieved from reference TRBV11-2 and TRBJ2-2, is EAGVAQSPRYKIIEKRQSVAFWCNPISGHATLYWYQQILGQGPKLLIQFQNNGVVDDSQLPKDRFSAERLKGVDSTLKIQPAKLEDSAVYLCASSPDRGYTGELFFGEGSRLTVL.

The chain links TRBV7-9 to TRBJ2-1, with 8 nucleotides matching TRBD2. The trim removed 2 bases at V and 3 bases at J, leaving 6 bases unmatched. Germline CDR1 and CDR2: SEHNR and FQNEAQ (reference sequence). The CDR3 covers 16 residues. Here the CDR3 reads CASSLRTSGDYNEQFF. DNA of the CDR3: TGTGCCAGCAGCTTAAGAACTAGCGGAGACTACAATGAGCAGTTCTTC.

The V gene is TRBV10-2, the J gene TRBJ2-5; 9 bases are shared with TRBD2. The junction had 5 bases not matched to a gene; V was cut back by 4 bases and J by 5 bases. The CDR3 is 14 residues long. Per germline, CDR1 WSHSY and CDR2 SAAADI. The CDR3 protein is CASSGSSGMETQYF. The CDR3 DNA reads as TGCGCCAGCAGTGGTTCTAGCGGGATGGAGACCCAGTACTTC.